What follows is one TCR beta chain and its context. Its antigen remains unidentified. Vbeta (60) and Jbeta (13) primers were used in the PCR. Here immunoSEQ multiplex PCR was the method, and the copy in TCRdb shows in-frame clones only, minus some. The repertoire holds some 100,000 clones, with about 80% as singletons. The sample originates from a study of cytomegalovirus exposure and HLA in healthy donors. Study-wide context: Drawn from HLA-typed donors, some 80 million unique TCRs were held in an early data release.

Study results and limitations: A later analysis associated 15,000 to 20,000 TCR beta sequences with HLA alleles at a 0.05 false discovery rate. Later on, an analysis showed TCR association rates differing by HLA locus, with DRB1 the most and HLA-C the fewest.

The CDR3 covers 15 residues. Germline CDR1 reads MNHNY; CDR2 reads SVGAGI (reference sequence). The trim removed 4 bases at V and 0 bases at J, leaving 5 bases unmatched. Donors in the study were healthy people who gave bone marrow. The chain recombines TRBV6-6 with TRBJ2-7; TRBD2 matches at 8 bases. Material for sequencing was PBMCs. This sequence was found in a man in his forties in good health and CMV-seronegative. The CDR3 loop is CASSFPGGASYEQYF. CDR3 bases: TGTGCCAGCAGTTTCCCGGGGGGGGCCTCCTACGAGCAGTACTTC.